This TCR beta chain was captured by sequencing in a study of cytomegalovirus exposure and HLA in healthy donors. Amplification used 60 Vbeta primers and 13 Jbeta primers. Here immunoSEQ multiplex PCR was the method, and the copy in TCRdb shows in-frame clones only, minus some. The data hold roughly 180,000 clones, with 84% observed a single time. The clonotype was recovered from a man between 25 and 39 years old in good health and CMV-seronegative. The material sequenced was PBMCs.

CDR3 coding DNA: TGTGCCAGCAGTTCCACAACCCAGGCCCAGTACTTC. Protein: CASSSTTQAQYF. The rearrangement joins TRBV28 to TRBJ2-5; no clear D gene. Germline V gene data show CDR1 as MDHEN and CDR2 as SYDVKM. Trimming took 4 bases from V and 9 from J, leaving 12 bases between them. This CDR3 contains 12 residues.